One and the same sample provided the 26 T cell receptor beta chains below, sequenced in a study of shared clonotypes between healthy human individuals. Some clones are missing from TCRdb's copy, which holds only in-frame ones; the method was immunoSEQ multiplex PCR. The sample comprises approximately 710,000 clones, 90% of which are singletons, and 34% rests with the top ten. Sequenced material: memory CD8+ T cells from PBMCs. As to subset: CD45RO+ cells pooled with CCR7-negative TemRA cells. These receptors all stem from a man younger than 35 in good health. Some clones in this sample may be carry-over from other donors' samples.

Written as DNA, the CDR3 is TGTGCCAGCAGTCCCACAGGGTGGGACGAGCAGTACTTC. This translates into CASSPTGWDEQYF. The rearrangement joins TRBV27 to TRBJ2-7; perhaps TRBD1 as D (6 bases). V gave up 5 bases and J gave up 5 bases, with 13 bases separating them. The germline V gene has CDR1 MNHEY and CDR2 SMNVEV (reference sequence). CDR3 size: 13 residues.

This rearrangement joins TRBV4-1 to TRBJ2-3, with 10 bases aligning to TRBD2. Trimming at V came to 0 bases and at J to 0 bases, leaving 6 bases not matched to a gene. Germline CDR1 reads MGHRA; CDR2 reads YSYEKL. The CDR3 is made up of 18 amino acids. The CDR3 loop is CASSQDWTSGVSTDTQYF. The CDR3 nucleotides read TGCGCCAGCAGCCAAGATTGGACTAGCGGAGTGAGCACAGATACGCAGTATTTT.

The CDR3: CASSSTGPGQYF. CDR3 DNA: TGTGCCAGCAGCTCGACAGGGCCCGGGCAGTACTTC. The V and J genes are TRBV7-9 and TRBJ2-7, with TRBD1 matching 7 bases. The CDR3 sequence is 12 residues long. V shed 4 bases and J 9 bases; nucleotides not matched to a gene: 6. The germline gives CDR1 SEHNR, CDR2 FQNEAQ (reference sequence).

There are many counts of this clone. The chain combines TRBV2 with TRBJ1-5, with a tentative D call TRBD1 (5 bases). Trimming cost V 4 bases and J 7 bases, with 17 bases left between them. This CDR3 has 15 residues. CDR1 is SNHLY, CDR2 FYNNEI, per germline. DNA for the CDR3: TGTGCCAGCAGTGGCGGCAGGGTAGGATCGCAGCCCCAGCATTTT. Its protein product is CASSGGRVGSQPQHF.

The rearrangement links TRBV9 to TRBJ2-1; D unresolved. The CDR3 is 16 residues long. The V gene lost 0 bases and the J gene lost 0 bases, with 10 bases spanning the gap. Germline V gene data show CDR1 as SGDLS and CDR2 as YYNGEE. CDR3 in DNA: TGTGCCAGCAGCGTAGTTGGGCTAATCTCCTACAATGAGCAGTTCTTC. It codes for CASSVVGLISYNEQFF. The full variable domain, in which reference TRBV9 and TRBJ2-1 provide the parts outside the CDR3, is DSGVTQTPKHLITATGQRVTLRCSPRSGDLSVYWYQQSLDQGLQFLIQYYNGEERAKGNILERFSAQQFPDLHSELNLSSLELGDSALYFCASSVVGLISYNEQFFGPGTRLTVL.

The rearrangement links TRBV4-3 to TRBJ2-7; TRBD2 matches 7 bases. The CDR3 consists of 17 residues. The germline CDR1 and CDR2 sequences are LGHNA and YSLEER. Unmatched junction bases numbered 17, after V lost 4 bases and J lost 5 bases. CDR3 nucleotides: TGCGCCAGCAGCCCCCCTCCCAAGCGGGACTTCCCCGACGAGCAGTACTTC. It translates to CASSPPPKRDFPDEQYF.

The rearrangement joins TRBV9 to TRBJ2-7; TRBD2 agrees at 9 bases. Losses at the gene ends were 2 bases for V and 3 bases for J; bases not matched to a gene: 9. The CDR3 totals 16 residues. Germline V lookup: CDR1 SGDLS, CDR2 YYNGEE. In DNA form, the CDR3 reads TGTGCCAGCAGCGTTGGTGGTAGCGGGAGTTACTACGAGCAGTACTTC. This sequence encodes CASSVGGSGSYYEQYF.

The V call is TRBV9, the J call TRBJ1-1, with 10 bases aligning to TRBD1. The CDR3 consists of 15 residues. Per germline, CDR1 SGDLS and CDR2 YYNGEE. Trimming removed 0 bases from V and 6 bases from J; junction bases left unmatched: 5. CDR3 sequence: CASSVDGTGVAEAFF. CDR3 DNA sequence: TGTGCCAGCAGCGTAGATGGGACAGGGGTCGCTGAAGCTTTCTTT.

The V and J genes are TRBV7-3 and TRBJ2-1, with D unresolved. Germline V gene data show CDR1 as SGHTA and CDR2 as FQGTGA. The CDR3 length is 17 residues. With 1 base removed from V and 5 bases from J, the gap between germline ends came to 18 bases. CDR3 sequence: CASSLSPSGIMHNEQFF. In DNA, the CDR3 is TGTGCCAGCAGCTTAAGCCCGTCGGGCATAATGCACAATGAGCAGTTCTTC.

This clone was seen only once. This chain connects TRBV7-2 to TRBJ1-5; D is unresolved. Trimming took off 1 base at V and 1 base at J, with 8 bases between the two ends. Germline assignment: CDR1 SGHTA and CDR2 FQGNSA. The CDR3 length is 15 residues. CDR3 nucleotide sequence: TGTGCCAGCAGCTTAGGGACGACGAGCAATCAGCCCCAGCATTTT. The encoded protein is CASSLGTTSNQPQHF.

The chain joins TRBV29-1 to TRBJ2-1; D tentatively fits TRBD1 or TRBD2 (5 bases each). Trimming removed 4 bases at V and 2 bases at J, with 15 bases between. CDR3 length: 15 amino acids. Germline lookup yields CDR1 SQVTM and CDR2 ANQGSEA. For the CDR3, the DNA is TGCAGCGTTGGGGTGGGACGAACAGCCTACAATGAGCAGTTCTTC. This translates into CSVGVGRTAYNEQFF.

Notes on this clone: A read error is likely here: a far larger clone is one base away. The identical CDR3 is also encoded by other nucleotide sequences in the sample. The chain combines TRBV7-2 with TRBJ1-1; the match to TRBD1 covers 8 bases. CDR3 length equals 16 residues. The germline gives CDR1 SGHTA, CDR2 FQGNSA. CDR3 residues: CASSLGGTGAGWEAFF. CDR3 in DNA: TGTGCTAGCAGCTTAGGCGGGACAGGCGCCGGCTGGGAAGCTTTCTTT. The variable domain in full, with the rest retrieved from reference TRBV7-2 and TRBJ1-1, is GAGVSQSPSNKVTEKGKDVELRCDPISGHTALYWYRQSLGQGLEFLIYFQGNSAPDKSGLPSDRFSAERTGGSVSTLTIQRTQQEDSAVYLCASSLGGTGAGWEAFFGQGTRLTVV.

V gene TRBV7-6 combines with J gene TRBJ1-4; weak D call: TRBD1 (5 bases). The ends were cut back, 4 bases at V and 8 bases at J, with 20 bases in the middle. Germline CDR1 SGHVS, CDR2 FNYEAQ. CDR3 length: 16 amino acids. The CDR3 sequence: CASSSLGPGSGEKLFF. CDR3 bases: TGTGCCAGCAGCTCACTGGGGCCGGGATCGGGCGAAAAACTGTTTTTT.

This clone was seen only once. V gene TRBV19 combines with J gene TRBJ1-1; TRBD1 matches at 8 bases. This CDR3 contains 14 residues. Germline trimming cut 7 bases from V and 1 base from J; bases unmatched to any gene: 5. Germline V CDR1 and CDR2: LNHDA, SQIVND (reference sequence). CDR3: CASKYGQGNTEAFF. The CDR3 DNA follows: TGTGCCAGTAAATACGGACAGGGGAACACTGAAGCTTTCTTT.

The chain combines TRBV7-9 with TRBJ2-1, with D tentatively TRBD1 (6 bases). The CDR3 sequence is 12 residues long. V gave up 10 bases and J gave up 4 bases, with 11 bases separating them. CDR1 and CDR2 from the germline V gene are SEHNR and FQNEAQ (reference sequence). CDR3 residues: CATGVSYNEQFF. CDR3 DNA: TGTGCCACAGGGGTTTCGTACAATGAGCAGTTCTTC.

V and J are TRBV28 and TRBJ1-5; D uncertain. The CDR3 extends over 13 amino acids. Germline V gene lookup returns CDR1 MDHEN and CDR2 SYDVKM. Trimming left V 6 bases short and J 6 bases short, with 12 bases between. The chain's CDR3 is CASSRPGSQPQHF. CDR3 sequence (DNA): TGTGCCAGCAGCCGCCCGGGGAGTCAGCCCCAGCATTTT.

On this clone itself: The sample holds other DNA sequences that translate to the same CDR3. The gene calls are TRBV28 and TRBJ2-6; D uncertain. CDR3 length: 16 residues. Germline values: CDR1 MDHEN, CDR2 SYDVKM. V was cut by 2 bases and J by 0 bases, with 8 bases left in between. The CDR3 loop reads CASSLPTLSGANVLTF. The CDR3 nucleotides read TGTGCCAGCAGTTTACCCACCCTCTCTGGGGCCAACGTCCTGACTTTC.

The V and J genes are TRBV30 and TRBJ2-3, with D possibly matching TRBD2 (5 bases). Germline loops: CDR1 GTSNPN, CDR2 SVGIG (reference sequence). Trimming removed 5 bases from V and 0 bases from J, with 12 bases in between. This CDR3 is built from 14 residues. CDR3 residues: CAWGGRVSTDTQYF. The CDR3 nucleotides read TGTGCCTGGGGCGGGCGGGTTAGCACAGATACGCAGTATTTT. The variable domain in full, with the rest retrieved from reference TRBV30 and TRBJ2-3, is SQTIHQWPATLVQPVGSPLSLECTVEGTSNPNLYWYRQAAGRGLQLLFYSVGIGQISSEVPQNLSASRPQDRQFILSSKKLLLSDSGFYLCAWGGRVSTDTQYFGPGTRLTVL.

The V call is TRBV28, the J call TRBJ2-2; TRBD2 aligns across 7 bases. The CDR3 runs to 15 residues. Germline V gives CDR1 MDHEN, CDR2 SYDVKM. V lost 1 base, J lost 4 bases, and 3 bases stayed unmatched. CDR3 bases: TGTGCCAGCAGTTTATTGGGACTAACCACCGGGGAGCTGTTTTTT. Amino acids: CASSLLGLTTGELFF.

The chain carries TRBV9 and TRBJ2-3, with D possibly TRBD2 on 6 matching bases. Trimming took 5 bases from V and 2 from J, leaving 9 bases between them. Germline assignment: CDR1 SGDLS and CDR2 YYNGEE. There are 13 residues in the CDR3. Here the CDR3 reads CASSGTFTDTQYF. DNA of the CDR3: TGTGCCAGCAGTGGGACTTTCACAGATACGCAGTATTTT.

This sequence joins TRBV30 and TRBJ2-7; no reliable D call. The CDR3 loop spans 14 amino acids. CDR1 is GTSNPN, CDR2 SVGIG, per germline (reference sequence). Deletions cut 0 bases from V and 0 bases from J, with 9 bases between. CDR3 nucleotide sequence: TGTGCCTGGAGTGTCAGCTTAGTCTCCTACGAGCAGTACTTC. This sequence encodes CAWSVSLVSYEQYF.

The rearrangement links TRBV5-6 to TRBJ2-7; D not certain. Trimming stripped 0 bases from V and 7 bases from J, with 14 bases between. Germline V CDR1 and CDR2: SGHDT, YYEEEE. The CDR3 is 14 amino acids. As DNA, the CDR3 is TGTGCCAGCAGCTTGGGCCAGATCTTTGGGGAGCAGTACTTC. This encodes CASSLGQIFGEQYF.

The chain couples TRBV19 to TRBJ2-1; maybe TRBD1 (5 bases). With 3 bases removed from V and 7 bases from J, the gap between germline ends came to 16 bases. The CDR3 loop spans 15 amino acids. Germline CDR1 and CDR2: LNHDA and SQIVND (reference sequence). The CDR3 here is CASSMGQGSGNEQFF. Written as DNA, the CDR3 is TGTGCCAGTAGTATGGGGCAGGGTAGTGGGAATGAGCAGTTCTTC.

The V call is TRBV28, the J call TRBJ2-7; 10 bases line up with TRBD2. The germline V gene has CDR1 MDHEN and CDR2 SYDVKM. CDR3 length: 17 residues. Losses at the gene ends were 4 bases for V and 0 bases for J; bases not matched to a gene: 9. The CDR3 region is CASSSGLAVPSSYEQYF. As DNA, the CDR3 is TGTGCCAGCAGTTCTGGACTAGCGGTCCCGAGCTCCTACGAGCAGTACTTC.

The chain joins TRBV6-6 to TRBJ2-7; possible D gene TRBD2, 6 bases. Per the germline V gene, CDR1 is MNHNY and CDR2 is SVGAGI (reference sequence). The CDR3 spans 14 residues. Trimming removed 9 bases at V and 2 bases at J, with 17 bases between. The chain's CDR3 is CASNTRDSAYEQYF. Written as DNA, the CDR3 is TGTGCCAGTAACACCCGGGACTCGGCCTACGAGCAGTACTTC.

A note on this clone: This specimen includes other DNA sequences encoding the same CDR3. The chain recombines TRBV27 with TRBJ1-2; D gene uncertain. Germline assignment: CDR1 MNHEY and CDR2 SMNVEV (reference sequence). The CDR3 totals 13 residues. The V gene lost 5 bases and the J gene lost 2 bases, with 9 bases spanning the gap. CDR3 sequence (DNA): TGTGCCAGCAGTCTTGGTCTAAACTATGGCTACACCTTC. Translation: CASSLGLNYGYTF.